The following is a T cell receptor beta chain sequence with its context. Antigen specificity is unknown. The data were taken from a study of cytomegalovirus exposure and HLA in healthy donors. In the PCR, 60 Vbeta and 13 Jbeta primers were used. Sequencing was performed with immunoSEQ multiplex PCR; in TCRdb, only in-frame clones are kept and a portion is missing. This sample has about 160,000 clones, with 87% found just once. The CDR3 totals 14 residues. V was pared by 3 bases and J by 7 bases, with 13 bases between. CDR1 and CDR2 (germline): MDHEN, SYDVKM. Broader study findings: Association of fewer than 20,000 TCR beta sequences with HLA alleles was found at 0.05 false discovery rate in a later analysis. Because they were indistinguishable, some V segments, including TRBV6-2 and TRBV6-3, were excluded. In an earlier analysis, in some 540 donors, most V segments appeared productive either ~87% or ~30% of the time.

The source material was PBMCs. This sequence originates from a woman in her 30s in good health and CMV-seronegative. The gene calls are TRBV28 and TRBJ1-5; a possible D gene is TRBD1 (6 bases). The CDR3 region is CASSLQGFEQPQHF. CDR3 nucleotide sequence: TGTGCCAGCAGTTTGCAGGGGTTCGAACAGCCCCAGCATTTT.